The next 10 T cell receptor beta chains were all read from a single sample in a study of cytomegalovirus exposure and HLA in healthy donors. 60 Vbeta and 13 Jbeta primers were used in PCR. Sequenced by immunoSEQ multiplex PCR; TCRdb stores in-frame clones only, minus some. The sample has about 51,000 clones; around 81% are singletons. Sample: PBMCs. The source of these receptors is a boy aged 5-17 years in good health and CMV-seropositive.

This chain connects TRBV5-1 to TRBJ1-1, with D perhaps matching TRBD1 (5 bases). The V gene lost 4 bases and the J gene lost 0 bases, with 10 bases spanning the gap. The length of the CDR3 is 14 residues. Germline V lookup: CDR1 SGHRS, CDR2 YFSETQ. CDR3 nucleotide sequence: TGCGCCAGCAGCGTCGGGGGATTGAACACTGAAGCTTTCTTT. Residues: CASSVGGLNTEAFF.

J is TRBJ2-1 and V is TRBV4-2; the match to TRBD2 covers 10 bases. The CDR3 is 17 amino acids. V lost 1 base to trimming and J lost 2 bases; unmatched junction nucleotides: 5. CDR1 is LGHNA and CDR2 is YNFKEQ in the germline V gene. The CDR3 nucleotides are TGTGCCAGCAGCCAAGCAGAGCGGGGGGGCCCCTACAATGAGCAGTTCTTC. Amino acid sequence: CASSQAERGGPYNEQFF.

V is TRBV5-3 and J is TRBJ2-5; maybe TRBD1 (5 bases). TRBV5-3 is designated an ORF whose function remains uncertain. Trimming removed 4 bases from V and 2 bases from J, with 12 bases in between. The CDR3 has 14 residues. CDR3 bases: TGTGCCAGAAGCCCTCGACAGCCACAAGAGACCCAGTACTTC. Translated, it gives CARSPRQPQETQYF.

The rearrangement uses TRBV19 and TRBJ1-4; TRBD1 aligns across 7 bases. The CDR3 loop spans 13 amino acids. V gave up 4 bases and J gave up 10 bases; unmatched junction bases: 6. The germline V gene encodes CDR1 LNHDA and CDR2 SQIVND (reference sequence). The CDR3 DNA sequence: TGTGCCAGTAGTAGGGGACAGTTGGCAAAACTGTTTTTT. Translation gives CASSRGQLAKLFF.

The genes are TRBV28 and TRBJ2-3; 8 nucleotides line up with TRBD2. The CDR3 has 13 amino acids. Looked up from germline, CDR1 is MDHEN and CDR2 is SYDVKM. V trimming: 7 bases; J trimming: 4 bases; junction bases outside the gene matches: 4. CDR3 amino acids: CASTGGLADTQYF. Written as DNA, the CDR3 is TGTGCCAGCACGGGGGGGCTCGCAGATACGCAGTATTTT.

This clone came up once. The V call is TRBV5-6, the J call TRBJ1-2; D is ambiguous. This CDR3 is 14 amino acids long. In germline, CDR1 is SGHDT, CDR2 YYEEEE. V lost 1 base, J lost 4 bases, and 11 bases lay in between. CDR3 in amino acids: CASSLKAGAYGYTF. The CDR3 nucleotides read TGTGCCAGCAGCTTGAAGGCGGGAGCCTATGGCTACACCTTC.

The V call is TRBV4-1, the J call TRBJ1-6; 8 nucleotides match TRBD1. The V gene's germline CDR1 is MGHRA and CDR2 YSYEKL. The junction had 15 bases not matched to a gene; V was cut back by 3 bases and J by 14 bases. This CDR3 spans 16 amino acids. The CDR3 loop is CASSHASGTGQKSLHF. In nucleotides, the CDR3 is TGCGCCAGCAGCCATGCCTCCGGGACAGGACAAAAATCCCTCCACTTT.

The chain joins TRBV10-3 to TRBJ1-2; a possible D gene is TRBD1 (5 bases). Trimming left V 4 bases short and J 4 bases short, with 10 bases between. Germline V CDR1 and CDR2: ENHRY, SYGVKD. This CDR3 is built from 13 residues. The CDR3 loop reads CAISGGGAYGYTF. In nucleotides, the CDR3 is TGTGCCATCAGTGGGGGAGGGGCCTATGGCTACACCTTC.

The J gene is TRBJ2-7, the V gene TRBV27; maybe TRBD1 (5 bases). This CDR3 contains 14 residues. Germline V lookup: CDR1 MNHEY, CDR2 SMNVEV (reference sequence). Trimming cost V 0 bases and J 4 bases, with 10 bases left between them. In DNA form, the CDR3 reads TGTGCCAGCAGTTTATCGCAGGGCCCGTACGAGCAGTACTTC. Protein: CASSLSQGPYEQYF.

This clone was seen only once. The chain carries TRBV7-9 and TRBJ2-3; possibly TRBD2 for D (6 bases). The CDR3 is 14 residues long. Germline-derived CDR1 and CDR2 are SEHNR and FQNEAQ (reference sequence). The germline V and J ends were trimmed by 5 bases and 2 bases, with 11 bases remaining between them. CDR3 protein: CASSAGFSTDTQYF. The CDR3 bases are TGTGCCAGCAGCGCGGGATTTTCCACAGATACGCAGTATTTT.